This T cell receptor (beta chain) is from a study of CD8 T cells in ankylosing spondylitis (dated by TCRdb to 2016 to 2017). Study-wide context: T cell receptor beta repertoires were profiled in healthy donors and ankylosing spondylitis patients so that disease-linked TCR variants could be found. The full study cohort was made up of 25 to 30 ankylosing spondylitis patients and 108 healthy donors. Samples of peripheral blood were taken, and for ankylosing spondylitis patients, synovial fluid was collected as well.

Reading the germline V gene gives CDR1 SGHRS and CDR2 YFSETQ. Including cysteine and phenylalanine, the CDR3 has 15 amino acids. The read is trimmed to its CDR3 DNA, 45 bases read in frame from base 1. V is shortened by 4 bases, J by 0 bases, and the region joining them spans 13 bases. Here is what the overall study found, with its caveats: In peripheral blood, the disease-linked clones were found at relatively low frequencies and had a CD8+ phenotype. Some TCR beta motif variants had previously been reported in synovial fluid and blood of reactive arthritis patients, which suggested common disease-initiation mechanisms. Significant enrichment of the disease-linked clones was reported in matched synovial fluid samples from ankylosing spondylitis patients. Blood from ankylosing spondylitis patients appeared to be characterized by a TCR beta motif composed of eight highly homologous amino acid variants.

The instrument was an Illumina HiSeq 2500. Quantitative 5'-RACE with molecular barcodes was used to prepare TCR beta libraries. The authors processed their data as follows. Disease-linked TCR variants were identified with a new computational method built on a probabilistic model of VDJ rearrangement. The public reads were quality trimmed at Q25 with fastp and then assembled into clones with MiXCR by TCRdb, keeping productive beta chains. For every CDR3 protein sequence, its rows merge into one entry that carries the most common genes and DNA. Here the V and J calls rest on TCRdb's processing, not on the authors' analysis. The sample includes 270,000 or so distinct CDR3 sequences, with roughly 18% observed a single time. Of the sample, more than 25% is held by the ten largest clones. To note about this clonotype: The antigen it binds to is not known. No qualities accompany the bases; no much larger clone lies one base away.

The sample comprised blood, either unsorted or a sorted T cell fraction (not recorded which). This clonotype was sampled from a male donor with ankylosing spondylitis or in good health (not recorded which). The sequence joins TRBV5-1 to TRBJ2-5; confidence is insufficient to name the D gene. The DNA sequence is TGCGCCAGCAGCCCGGATTTTTCGTACCAAGAGACCCAGTACTTC. It codes for CASSPDFSYQETQYF.